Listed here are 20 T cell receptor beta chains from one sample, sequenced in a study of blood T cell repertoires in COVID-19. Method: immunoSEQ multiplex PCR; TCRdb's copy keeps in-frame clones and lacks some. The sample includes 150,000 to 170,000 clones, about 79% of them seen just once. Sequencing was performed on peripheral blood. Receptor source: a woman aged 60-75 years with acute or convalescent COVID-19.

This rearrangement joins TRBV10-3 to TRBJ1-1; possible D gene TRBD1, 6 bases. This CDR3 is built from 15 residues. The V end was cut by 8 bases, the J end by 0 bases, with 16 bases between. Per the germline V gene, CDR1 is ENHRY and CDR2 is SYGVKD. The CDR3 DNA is TGTGCCATCGGAGGACAGACAAACATGAACACTGAAGCTTTCTTT. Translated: CAIGGQTNMNTEAFF.

The CDR3 coding sequence is TGTGCCATCAGTCCCGGGACAGGGGACACTGAAGCTTTCTTT. It translates to CAISPGTGDTEAFF. The chain links TRBV10-3 to TRBJ1-1; 10 bases align to TRBD1. Per germline, CDR1 ENHRY and CDR2 SYGVKD. Trimming removed 5 bases from V and 3 bases from J; junction bases left unmatched: 3. CDR3 length: 14 amino acids.

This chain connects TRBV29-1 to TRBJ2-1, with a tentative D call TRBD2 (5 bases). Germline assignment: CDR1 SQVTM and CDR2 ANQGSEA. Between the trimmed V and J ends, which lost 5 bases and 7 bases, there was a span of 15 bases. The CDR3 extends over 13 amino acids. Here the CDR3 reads CSVRGGLSNEQFF. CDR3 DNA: TGCAGCGTTCGGGGTGGGCTCTCAAATGAGCAGTTCTTC.

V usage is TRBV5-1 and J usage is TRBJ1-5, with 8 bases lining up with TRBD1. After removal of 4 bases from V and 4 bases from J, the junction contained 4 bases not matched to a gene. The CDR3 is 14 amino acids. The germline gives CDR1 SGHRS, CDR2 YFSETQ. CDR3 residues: CASSLDRENQPQHF. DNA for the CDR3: TGCGCCAGCAGCCTGGACAGGGAAAATCAGCCCCAGCATTTT.

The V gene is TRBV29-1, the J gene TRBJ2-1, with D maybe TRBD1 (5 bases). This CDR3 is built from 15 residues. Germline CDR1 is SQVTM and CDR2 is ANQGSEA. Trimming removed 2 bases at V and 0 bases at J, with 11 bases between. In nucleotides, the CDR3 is TGCAGCGTTGAAAGGGGTTCTGGCTCCTACAATGAGCAGTTCTTC. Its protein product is CSVERGSGSYNEQFF.

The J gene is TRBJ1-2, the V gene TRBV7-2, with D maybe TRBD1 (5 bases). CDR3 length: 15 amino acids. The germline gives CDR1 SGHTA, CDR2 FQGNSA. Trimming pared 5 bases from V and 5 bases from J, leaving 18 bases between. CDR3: CASSPRQSLAYGYTF. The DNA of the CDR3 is TGTGCCAGCAGCCCCCGACAGTCCCTTGCGTATGGCTACACCTTC.

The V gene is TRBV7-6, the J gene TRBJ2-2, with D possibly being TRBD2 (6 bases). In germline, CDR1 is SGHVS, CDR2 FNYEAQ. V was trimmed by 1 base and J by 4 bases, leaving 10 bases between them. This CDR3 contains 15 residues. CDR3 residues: CASSLGGGSTGELFF. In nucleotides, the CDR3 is TGTGCCAGCAGCTTAGGTGGGGGGTCCACCGGGGAGCTGTTTTTT.

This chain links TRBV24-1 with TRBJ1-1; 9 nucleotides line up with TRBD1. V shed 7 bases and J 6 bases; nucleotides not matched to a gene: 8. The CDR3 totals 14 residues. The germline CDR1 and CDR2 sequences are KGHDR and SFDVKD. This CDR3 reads CATRGTGRDAEAFF. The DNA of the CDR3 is TGTGCCACCAGGGGGACAGGGAGGGATGCTGAAGCTTTCTTT.

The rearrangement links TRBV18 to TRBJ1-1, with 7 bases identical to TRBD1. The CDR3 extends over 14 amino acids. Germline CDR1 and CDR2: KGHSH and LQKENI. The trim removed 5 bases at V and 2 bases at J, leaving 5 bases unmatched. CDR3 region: CASSAGQSNTEAFF. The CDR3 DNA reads TGTGCCAGCTCAGCGGGACAGTCTAACACTGAAGCTTTCTTT.

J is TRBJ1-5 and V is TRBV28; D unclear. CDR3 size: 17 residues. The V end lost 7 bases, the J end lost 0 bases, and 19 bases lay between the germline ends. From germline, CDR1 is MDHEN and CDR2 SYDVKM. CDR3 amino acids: CASKPHGPRYSNQPQHF. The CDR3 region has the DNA TGTGCCAGCAAGCCCCATGGGCCGCGATATAGCAATCAGCCCCAGCATTTT.

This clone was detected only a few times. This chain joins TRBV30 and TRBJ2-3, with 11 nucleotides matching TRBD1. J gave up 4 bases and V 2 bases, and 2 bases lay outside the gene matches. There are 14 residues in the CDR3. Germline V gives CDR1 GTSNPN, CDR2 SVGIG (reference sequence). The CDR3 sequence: CAWSRDRGADTQYF. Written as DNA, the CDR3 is TGTGCCTGGAGTAGGGACAGGGGGGCAGATACGCAGTATTTT.

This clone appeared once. The CDR3 nucleotides are TGCGCCAGCAGCAGCCGGGACAGGGGATACGAGCAGTACTTC. Translation: CASSSRDRGYEQYF. The V gene is TRBV5-1, the J gene TRBJ2-7; 10 positions match TRBD1. CDR1 is SGHRS and CDR2 is YFSETQ in the germline V gene. The CDR3 length is 14 residues. The trim removed 4 bases at V and 4 bases at J, leaving 5 bases unmatched.

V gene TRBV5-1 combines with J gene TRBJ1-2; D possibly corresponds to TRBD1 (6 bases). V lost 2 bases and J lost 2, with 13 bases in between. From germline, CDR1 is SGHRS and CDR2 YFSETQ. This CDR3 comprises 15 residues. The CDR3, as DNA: TGCGCCAGCAGCTTTTCTGCGGGGGCCAACTATGGCTACACCTTC. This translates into CASSFSAGANYGYTF.

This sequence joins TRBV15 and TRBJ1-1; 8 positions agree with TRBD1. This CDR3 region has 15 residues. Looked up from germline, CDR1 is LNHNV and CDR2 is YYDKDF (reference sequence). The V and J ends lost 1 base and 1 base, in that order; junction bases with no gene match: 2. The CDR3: CATSRAGQGNTEAFF. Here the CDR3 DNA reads TGTGCCACCAGCAGAGCCGGACAGGGGAACACTGAAGCTTTCTTT. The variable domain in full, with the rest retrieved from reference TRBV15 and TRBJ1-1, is DAMVIQNPRYQVTQFGKPVTLSCSQTLNHNVMYWYQQKSSQAPKLLFHYYDKDFNNEADTPDNFQSRRPNTSFCFLDIRSPGLGDTAMYLCATSRAGQGNTEAFFGQGTRLTVV.

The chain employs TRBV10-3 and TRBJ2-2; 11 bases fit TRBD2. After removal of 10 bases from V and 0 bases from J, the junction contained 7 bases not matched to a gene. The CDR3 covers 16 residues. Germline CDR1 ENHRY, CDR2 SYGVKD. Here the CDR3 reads CATLGLAVANTGELFF. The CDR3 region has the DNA TGTGCCACCCTGGGACTAGCGGTCGCGAACACCGGGGAGCTGTTTTTT.

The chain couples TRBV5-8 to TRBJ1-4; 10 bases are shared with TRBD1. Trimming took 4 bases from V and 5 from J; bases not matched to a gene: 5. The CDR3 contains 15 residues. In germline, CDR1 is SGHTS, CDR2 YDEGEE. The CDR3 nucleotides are TGTGCCAGCAGCCAGACAGGGGGCTGGAATGAAAAACTGTTTTTT. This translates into CASSQTGGWNEKLFF.

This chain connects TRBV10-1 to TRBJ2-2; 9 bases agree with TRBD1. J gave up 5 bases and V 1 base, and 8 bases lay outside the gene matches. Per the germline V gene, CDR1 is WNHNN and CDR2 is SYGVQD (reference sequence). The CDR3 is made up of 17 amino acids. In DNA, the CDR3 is TGCGCCAGCAGTGAGTACGGACAGGGGATGAGGACCGGGGAGCTGTTTTTT. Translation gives CASSEYGQGMRTGELFF.

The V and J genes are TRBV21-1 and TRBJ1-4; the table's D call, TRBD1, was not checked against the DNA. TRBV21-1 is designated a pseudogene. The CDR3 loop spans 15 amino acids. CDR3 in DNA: TGTGCCAGAATGGAACCGACAGCTTGTAATGAAAAACTGTTTTTT. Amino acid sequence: CARMEPTACNEKLFF.

The CDR3 region has the DNA TGTGCCAGCTCACCAGGGACAGGGGGCCGTTGGAATGAGCAGTTCTTC. Amino acid sequence: CASSPGTGGRWNEQFF. The chain uses TRBV18 and TRBJ2-1, with 12 bases lining up with TRBD1. Germline CDR1 reads KGHSH; CDR2 reads LQKENI. This CDR3 contains 16 residues. After removal of 2 bases from V and 7 bases from J, the junction contained 6 bases not matched to a gene.

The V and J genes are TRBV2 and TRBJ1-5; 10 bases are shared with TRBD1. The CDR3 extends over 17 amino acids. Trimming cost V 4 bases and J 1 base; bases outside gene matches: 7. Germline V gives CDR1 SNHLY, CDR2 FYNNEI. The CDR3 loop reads CASSGDRGGSSNQPQHF. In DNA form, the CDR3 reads TGTGCCAGCAGTGGGGACAGGGGCGGTTCGAGCAATCAGCCCCAGCATTTT.